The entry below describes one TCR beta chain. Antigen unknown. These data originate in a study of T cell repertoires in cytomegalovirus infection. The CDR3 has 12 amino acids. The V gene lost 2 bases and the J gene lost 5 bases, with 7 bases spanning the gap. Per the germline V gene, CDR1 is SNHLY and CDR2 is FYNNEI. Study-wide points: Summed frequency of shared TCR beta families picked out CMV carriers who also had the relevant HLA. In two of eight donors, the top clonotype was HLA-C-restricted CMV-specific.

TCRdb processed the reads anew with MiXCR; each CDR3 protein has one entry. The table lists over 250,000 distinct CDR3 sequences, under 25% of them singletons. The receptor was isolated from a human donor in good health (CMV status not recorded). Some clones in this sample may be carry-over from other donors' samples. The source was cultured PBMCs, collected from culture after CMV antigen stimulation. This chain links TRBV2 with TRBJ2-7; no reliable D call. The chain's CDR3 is CASSERPNEQYV. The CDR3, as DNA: TGTGCCAGCAGTGAACGGCCGAACGAGCAGTACGTC.